This T cell receptor beta chain was obtained from a study of graft-versus-host responses after intestinal transplantation. Study-level background: As for transplant type, recipients had multivisceral, liver-intestinal, or isolated intestinal grafts. Study-wide results and limits: Recipient marrow contained GvH clones, some of which appeared first in ileum or blood. Patients who carried graft-donor T cell macrochimerism also had high graft-versus-host to host-versus-graft clonal ratios in their allografts.

The germline V gene encodes CDR1 SEHNR and CDR2 FQNEAQ (reference sequence). The CDR3 has 13 amino acids. V gave up 3 bases and J gave up 1 base, with 7 bases separating them. About this clone itself: Antigen specificity is unknown.

Sequencing was performed with immunoSEQ multiplex PCR; in TCRdb, only in-frame clones are kept and a portion is missing. The sample shows more than 15,000 clones, almost 80% of them seen only once. Processing was applied to graft tissue in order to liberate intraepithelial and lamina propria lymphocytes. This rearrangement joins TRBV7-9 to TRBJ2-7, with unresolved D. Sequenced material: ileum tissue, taken roughly 460 days after intestinal transplant. The origin of this receptor is a human patient who received an intestinal transplant, so some T cells may come from the graft donor. CDR3 protein: CASSFGRSYEQYF. The CDR3 DNA reads TGTGCCAGCAGCTTTGGCAGGTCCTACGAGCAGTACTTC.